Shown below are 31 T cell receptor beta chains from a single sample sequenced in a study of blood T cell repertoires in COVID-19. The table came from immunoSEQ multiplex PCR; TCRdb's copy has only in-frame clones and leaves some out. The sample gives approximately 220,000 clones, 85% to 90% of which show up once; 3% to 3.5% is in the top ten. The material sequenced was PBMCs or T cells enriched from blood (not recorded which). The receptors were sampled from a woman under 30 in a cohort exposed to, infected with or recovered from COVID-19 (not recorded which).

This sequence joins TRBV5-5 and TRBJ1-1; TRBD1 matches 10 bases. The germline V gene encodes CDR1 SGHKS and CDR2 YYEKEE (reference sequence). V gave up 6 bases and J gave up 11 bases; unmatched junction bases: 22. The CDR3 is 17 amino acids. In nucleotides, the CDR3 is TGTGCCAGCAACCTAAGGGGGGGACAGGGGTCCAGAACGGCGGCTTTCTTT. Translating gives CASNLRGGQGSRTAAFF.

The CDR3, as DNA: TGCAGCGTTGGGGGAGATAGCAATCAGCCCCAGCATTTT. It yields the protein CSVGGDSNQPQHF. The V and J genes are TRBV29-1 and TRBJ1-5; D not certain. The CDR3 runs 13 residues. CDR1 SQVTM and CDR2 ANQGSEA come from the germline V gene. V gave up 4 bases and J gave up 0 bases, with 7 bases separating them.

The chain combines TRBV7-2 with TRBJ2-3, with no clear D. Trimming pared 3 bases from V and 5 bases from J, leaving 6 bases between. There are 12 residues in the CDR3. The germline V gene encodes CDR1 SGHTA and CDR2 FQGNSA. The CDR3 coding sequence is TGTGCCAGCAGCTTCCACGGAGATACGCAGTATTTT. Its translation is CASSFHGDTQYF.

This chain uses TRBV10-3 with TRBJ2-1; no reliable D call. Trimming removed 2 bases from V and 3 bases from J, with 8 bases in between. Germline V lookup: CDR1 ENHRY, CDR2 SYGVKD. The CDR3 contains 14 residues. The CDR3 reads CAISEEEIYNEQFF. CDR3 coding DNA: TGTGCCATCAGTGAGGAGGAGATCTACAATGAGCAGTTCTTC.

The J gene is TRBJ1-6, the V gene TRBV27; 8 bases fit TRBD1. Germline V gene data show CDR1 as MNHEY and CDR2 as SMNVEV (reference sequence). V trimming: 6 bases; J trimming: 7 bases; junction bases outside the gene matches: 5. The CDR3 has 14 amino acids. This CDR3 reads CASRTGVRNSPLHF. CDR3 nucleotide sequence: TGTGCCAGCAGGACAGGGGTTCGGAATTCACCCCTCCACTTT.

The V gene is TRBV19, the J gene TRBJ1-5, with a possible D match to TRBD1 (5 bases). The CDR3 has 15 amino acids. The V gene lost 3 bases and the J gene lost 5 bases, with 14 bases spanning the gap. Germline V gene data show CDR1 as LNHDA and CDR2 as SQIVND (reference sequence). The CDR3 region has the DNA TGTGCCAGTAGTATGACTCTCAGGGATCATCAGCCCCAGCATTTT. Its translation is CASSMTLRDHQPQHF.

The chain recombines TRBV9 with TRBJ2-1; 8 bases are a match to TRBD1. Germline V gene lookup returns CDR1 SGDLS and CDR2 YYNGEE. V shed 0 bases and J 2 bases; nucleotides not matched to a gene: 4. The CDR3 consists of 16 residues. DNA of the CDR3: TGTGCCAGCAGCGTAGGGGGGGACAGGACCTACAATGAGCAGTTCTTC. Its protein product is CASSVGGDRTYNEQFF. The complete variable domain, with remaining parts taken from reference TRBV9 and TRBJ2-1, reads DSGVTQTPKHLITATGQRVTLRCSPRSGDLSVYWYQQSLDQGLQFLIQYYNGEERAKGNILERFSAQQFPDLHSELNLSSLELGDSALYFCASSVGGDRTYNEQFFGPGTRLTVL.

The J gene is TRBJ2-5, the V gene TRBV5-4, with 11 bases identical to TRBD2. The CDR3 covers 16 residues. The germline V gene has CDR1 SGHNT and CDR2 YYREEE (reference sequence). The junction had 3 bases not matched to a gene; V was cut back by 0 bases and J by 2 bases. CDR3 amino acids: CASSLGLAGPQETQYF. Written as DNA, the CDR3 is TGTGCCAGCAGCTTGGGACTAGCGGGACCACAAGAGACCCAGTACTTC.

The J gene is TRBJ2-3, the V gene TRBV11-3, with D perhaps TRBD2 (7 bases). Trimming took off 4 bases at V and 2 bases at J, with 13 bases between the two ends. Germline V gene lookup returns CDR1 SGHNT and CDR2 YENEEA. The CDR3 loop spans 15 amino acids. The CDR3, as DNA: TGTGCCAGCAGCTCGAGGGGGGGAGACACAGATACGCAGTATTTT. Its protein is CASSSRGGDTDTQYF.

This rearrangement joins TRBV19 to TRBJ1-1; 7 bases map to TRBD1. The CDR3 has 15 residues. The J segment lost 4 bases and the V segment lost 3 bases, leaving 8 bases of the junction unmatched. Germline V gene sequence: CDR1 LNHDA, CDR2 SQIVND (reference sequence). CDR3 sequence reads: CASSISTGVGTEAFF. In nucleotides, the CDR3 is TGTGCCAGTAGTATTAGTACAGGGGTTGGCACTGAAGCTTTCTTT.

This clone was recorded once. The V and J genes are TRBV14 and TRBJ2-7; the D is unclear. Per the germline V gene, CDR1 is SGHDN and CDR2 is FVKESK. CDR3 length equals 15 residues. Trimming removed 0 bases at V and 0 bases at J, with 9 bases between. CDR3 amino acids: CASSQEGLSSYEQYF. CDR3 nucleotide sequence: TGTGCCAGCAGCCAAGAGGGCTTGAGCTCCTACGAGCAGTACTTC.

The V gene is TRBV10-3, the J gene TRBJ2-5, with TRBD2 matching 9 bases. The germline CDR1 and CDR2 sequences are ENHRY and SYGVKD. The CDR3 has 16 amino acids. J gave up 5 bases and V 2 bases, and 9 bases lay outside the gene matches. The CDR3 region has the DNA TGTGCCATCAGTGAGCAGGCTAGCGGGGTAGGGGAGACCCAGTACTTC. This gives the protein CAISEQASGVGETQYF.

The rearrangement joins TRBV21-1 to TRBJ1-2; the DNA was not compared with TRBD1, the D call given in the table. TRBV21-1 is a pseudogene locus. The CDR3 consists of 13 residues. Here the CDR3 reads CASTWTDGYGYTF. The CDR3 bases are TGTGCCAGCACCTGGACAGATGGCTATGGCTACACCTTC.

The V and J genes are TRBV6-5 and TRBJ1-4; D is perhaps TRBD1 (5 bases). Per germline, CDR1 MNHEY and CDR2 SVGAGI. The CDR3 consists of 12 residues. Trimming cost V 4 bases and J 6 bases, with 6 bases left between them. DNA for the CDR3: TGTGCCAGCAGTTCAGGGTATGAAAAACTGTTTTTT. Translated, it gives CASSSGYEKLFF.

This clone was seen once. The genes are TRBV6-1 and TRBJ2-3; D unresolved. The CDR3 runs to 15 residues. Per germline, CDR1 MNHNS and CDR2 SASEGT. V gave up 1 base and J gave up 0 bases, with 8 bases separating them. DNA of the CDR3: TGTGCCAGCAGTGAAGAAGCGCAAAGCACAGATACGCAGTATTTT. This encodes CASSEEAQSTDTQYF.

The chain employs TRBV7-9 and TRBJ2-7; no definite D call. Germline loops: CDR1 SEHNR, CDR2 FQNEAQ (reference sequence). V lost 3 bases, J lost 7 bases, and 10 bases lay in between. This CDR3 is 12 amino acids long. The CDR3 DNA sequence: TGTGCCAGCAGCTTGCTCTTCGGGGAGCAGTACTTC. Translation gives CASSLLFGEQYF. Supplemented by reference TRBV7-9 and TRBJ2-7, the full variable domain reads DTGVSQNPRHKITKRGQNVTFRCDPISEHNRLYWYRQTLGQGPEFLTYFQNEAQLEKSRLLSDRFSAERPKGSFSTLEIQRTEQGDSAMYLCASSLLFGEQYFGPGTRLTVT.

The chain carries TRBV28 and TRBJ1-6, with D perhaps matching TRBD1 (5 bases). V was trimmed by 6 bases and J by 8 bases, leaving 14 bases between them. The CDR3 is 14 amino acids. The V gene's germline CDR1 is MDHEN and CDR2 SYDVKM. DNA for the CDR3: TGTGCCAGCAGCGCAGGGTCTAGGGATTCACCCCTCCACTTT. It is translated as CASSAGSRDSPLHF.

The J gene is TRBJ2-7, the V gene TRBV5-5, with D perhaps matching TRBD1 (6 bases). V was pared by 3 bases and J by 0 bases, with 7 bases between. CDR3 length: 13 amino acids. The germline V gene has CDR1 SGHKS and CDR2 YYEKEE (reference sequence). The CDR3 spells CASSWDNSYEQYF. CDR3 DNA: TGTGCCAGCAGCTGGGACAACTCCTACGAGCAGTACTTC.

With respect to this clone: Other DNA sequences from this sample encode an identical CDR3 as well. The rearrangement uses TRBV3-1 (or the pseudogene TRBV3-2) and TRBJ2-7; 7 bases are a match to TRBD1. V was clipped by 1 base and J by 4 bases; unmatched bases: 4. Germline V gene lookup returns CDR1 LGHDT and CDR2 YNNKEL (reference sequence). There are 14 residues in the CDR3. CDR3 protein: CASSQGQGFYEQYF. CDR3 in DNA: TGTGCCAGCAGCCAAGGACAGGGTTTTTACGAGCAGTACTTC.

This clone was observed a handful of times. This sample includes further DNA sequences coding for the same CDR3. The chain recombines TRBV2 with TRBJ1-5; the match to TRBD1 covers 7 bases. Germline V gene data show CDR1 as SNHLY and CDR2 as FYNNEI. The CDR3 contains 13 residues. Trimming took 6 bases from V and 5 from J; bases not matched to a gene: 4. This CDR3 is CASSITGDQPQHF. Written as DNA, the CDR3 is TGTGCCAGCAGCATAACAGGGGATCAGCCCCAGCATTTT.

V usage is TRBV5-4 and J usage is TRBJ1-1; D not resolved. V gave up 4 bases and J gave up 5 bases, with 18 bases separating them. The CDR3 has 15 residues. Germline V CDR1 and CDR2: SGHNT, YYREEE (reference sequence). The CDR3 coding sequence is TGTGCCAGCAGCATCAGGACCAGGTCGGGGACTGAAGCTTTCTTT. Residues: CASSIRTRSGTEAFF.

CDR3 in amino acids: CASSFRGTGGDQPQHF. In DNA form, the CDR3 reads TGTGCCAGCAGCTTTAGAGGGACAGGGGGCGATCAGCCCCAGCATTTT. The chain has TRBV7-8 and TRBJ1-5; TRBD1 agrees at 12 bases. After removal of 3 bases from V and 5 bases from J, the junction contained 5 bases not matched to a gene. The CDR3 length is 16 residues. Germline V gene data show CDR1 as SGHVS and CDR2 as FQNEAQ.

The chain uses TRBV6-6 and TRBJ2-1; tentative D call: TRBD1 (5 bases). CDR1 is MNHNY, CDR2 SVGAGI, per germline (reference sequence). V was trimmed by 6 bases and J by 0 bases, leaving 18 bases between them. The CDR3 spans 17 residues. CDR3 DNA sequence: TGTGCCAGCAGCCGAACCACAGGCCCGGTCTCCTACAATGAGCAGTTCTTC. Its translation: CASSRTTGPVSYNEQFF.

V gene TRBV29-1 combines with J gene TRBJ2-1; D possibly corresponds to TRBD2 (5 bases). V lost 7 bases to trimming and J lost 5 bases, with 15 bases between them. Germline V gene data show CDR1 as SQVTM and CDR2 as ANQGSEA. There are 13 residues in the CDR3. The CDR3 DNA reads TGCAGCGCGGAGGTCCGGGGAAACAATGAGCAGTTCTTC. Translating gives CSAEVRGNNEQFF.

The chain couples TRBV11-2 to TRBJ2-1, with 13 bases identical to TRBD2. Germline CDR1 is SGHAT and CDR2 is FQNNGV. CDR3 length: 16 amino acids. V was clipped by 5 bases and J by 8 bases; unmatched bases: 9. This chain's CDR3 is CASSPTSGGASDEQFF. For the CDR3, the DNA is TGTGCCAGCAGCCCCACTAGCGGGGGGGCCTCGGATGAGCAGTTCTTC.

The CDR3 protein is CASTPGQGSYNEQFF. The CDR3 DNA is TGTGCCAGCACCCCGGGACAGGGGAGTTACAATGAGCAGTTCTTC. J is TRBJ2-1 and V is TRBV5-5; 10 nucleotides align to TRBD1. V was clipped by 6 bases and J by 4 bases; unmatched bases: 7. CDR1 and CDR2 (germline): SGHKS, YYEKEE (reference sequence). The CDR3 length is 15 residues.

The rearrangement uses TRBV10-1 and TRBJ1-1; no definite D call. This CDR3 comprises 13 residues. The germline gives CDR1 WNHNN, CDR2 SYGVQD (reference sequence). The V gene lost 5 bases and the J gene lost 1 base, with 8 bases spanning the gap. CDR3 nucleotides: TGCGCCAGCAGTCCGCCGGGGAACACTGAAGCTTTCTTT. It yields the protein CASSPPGNTEAFF.

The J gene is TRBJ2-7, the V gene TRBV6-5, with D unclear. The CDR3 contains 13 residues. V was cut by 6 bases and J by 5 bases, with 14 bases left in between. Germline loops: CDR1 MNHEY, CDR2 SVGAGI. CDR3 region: CASSLIPVHEQYF. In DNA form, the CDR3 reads TGTGCCAGCAGCTTGATTCCAGTCCACGAGCAGTACTTC.

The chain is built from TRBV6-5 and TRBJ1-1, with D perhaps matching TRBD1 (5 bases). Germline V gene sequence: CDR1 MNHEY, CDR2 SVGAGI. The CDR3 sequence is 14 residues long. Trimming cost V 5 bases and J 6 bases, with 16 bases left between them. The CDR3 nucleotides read TGTGCCAGCAGTACCGACAGCCGAAGGGCTGAAGCTTTCTTT. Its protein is CASSTDSRRAEAFF.

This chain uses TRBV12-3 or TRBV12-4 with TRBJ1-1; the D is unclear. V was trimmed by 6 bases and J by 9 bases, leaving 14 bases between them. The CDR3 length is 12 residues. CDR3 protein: CASSRSVSKAFF. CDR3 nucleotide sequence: TGTGCCAGCAGCCGCAGTGTTTCGAAAGCTTTCTTT.

CDR3 protein: CASSGGGIETQYF. DNA for the CDR3: TGTGCCAGCAGCGGGGGGGGGATAGAGACCCAGTACTTC. The chain employs TRBV3-1 (or the pseudogene TRBV3-2) and TRBJ2-5, with 7 positions matching TRBD2. The CDR3 runs to 13 residues. The junction had 4 bases not matched to a gene; V was cut back by 5 bases and J by 4 bases. CDR1 is LGHDT, CDR2 YNNKEL, per germline (reference sequence).